The rows below give T cell receptor beta chains drawn from one sample of a study of T cells after yellow fever vaccination. TCRdb fed the 5' RACE reads into MiXCR, producing one record per CDR3 protein. The data show about 630,000 distinct CDR3 sequences, roughly 12% seen once. Sequences were derived from PBMCs, sampled on the day of the yellow fever booster vaccination. These TCRs come from a man aged 25 to 45 who received the YFV17D yellow fever vaccine. Both conserved end residues are part of each CDR3.

V gene	J gene	CDR3 protein
TRBV24-1	TRBJ2-3	CANTWGNSVDTQYF
TRBV6-2/TRBV6-3	TRBJ2-3	CASRSAGRKGADTQYF
TRBV19	TRBJ1-2	CASSTGTGTPIHYGYTF
TRBV28	TRBJ1-5	CAISPWKQGPYQPQHF
TRBV7-2	TRBJ1-3	CASSAVGTGGRNTIYF
TRBV29-1	TRBJ2-3	CSVLLFTDTQYF
TRBV5-6	TRBJ1-1	CASCLGQLNTEAFF
TRBV5-5	TRBJ2-5	CASSGDKASGNRFETQYF
TRBV12-3/TRBV12-4	TRBJ1-1	CASRASLPAFF
TRBV27	TRBJ2-7	CATKGEGGAFPYEQYF
TRBV5-6	TRBJ2-7	CASSLGQTYYEQYF
TRBV3-1	TRBJ2-5	CASSPRGTQYF
TRBV20-1	TRBJ1-2	CSAPTVDLKGYTF
TRBV4-2	TRBJ2-1	CASIPAGAAAGEQFF
TRBV29-1	TRBJ2-3	CSVAEAADTQYF
TRBV7-3	TRBJ1-1	CASSGGGYTEAFF
TRBV7-9	TRBJ2-3	CASSKIGTVLTQYF
TRBV27	TRBJ2-1	CASSLRRTSSGVVFF
TRBV2	TRBJ2-1	CASSDPRRVDYNEQFF
TRBV5-1	TRBJ2-7	CASSLDSTSSYEQYF
TRBV5-1	TRBJ2-2	CASSPGTADTGELFF
TRBV20-1	TRBJ1-1	CSARGDTNTEAFF
TRBV5-6	TRBJ1-5	CASSETGGEIGYNNQPQHF
TRBV12-3/TRBV12-4	TRBJ2-5	CASSFSGSPETQYF
TRBV12-3/TRBV12-4	TRBJ1-5	CASSQSWGNQPQHF
TRBV2	TRBJ2-2	CASSDIGINTGELFF
TRBV30	TRBJ2-1	CAWRTGPFYNEQFF
TRBV11-2	TRBJ2-2	CASSPGPWNTGELFF
TRBV28	TRBJ2-4	CASSHGTPGTGRDIQYF
TRBV4-2	TRBJ2-5	CASSQEGQSRGETQYF
TRBV4-2	TRBJ2-7	CASSQVPRGGAYEQYF
TRBV7-2	TRBJ2-1	CASSPASGYNEQFF
TRBV7-9	TRBJ2-1	CALYWGNEQFF
TRBV20-1	TRBJ2-3	CSARGWGRNTDTQYF
TRBV7-2	TRBJ2-3	CASSLAAGNVGDTQYF
TRBV9	TRBJ1-2	CASTGLGRDAYTF
TRBV7-3	TRBJ1-5	CASSLPLGANQPQHF
TRBV7-2	TRBJ2-3	CASSTWPRDTQYF
TRBV7-3	TRBJ2-1	CASSPGLAGGPSYNEQFF
TRBV29-1	TRBJ2-7	CSVSGPTVYEQYF
TRBV29-1	TRBJ1-5	CSAGGINQPQHF
TRBV6-2/TRBV6-3	TRBJ1-1	CASSERSSRRAFF
TRBV6-1	TRBJ2-1	CASNTLAGGDNEQFF
TRBV20-1	TRBJ2-3	CSVLSGDTQYF
TRBV29-1	TRBJ2-7	CSVLGGLSYEQYF
TRBV4-1	TRBJ2-2	CASSQGQGVTGELFF
TRBV7-6	TRBJ2-7	CASNEGGMKQYF
TRBV7-2	TRBJ1-2	CASSLAGPGYTF
TRBV11-3	TRBJ2-3	CASSGLAGTDTQYF
TRBV6-4	TRBJ2-7	CASSEGDCEQYF
TRBV12-3/TRBV12-4	TRBJ2-1	CASSLWGSDEPFF
TRBV7-2	TRBJ2-5	CASSLSGLAGETQYF
TRBV25-1	TRBJ1-2	CASRSGTDYGYTF
TRBV7-6	TRBJ1-4	CASSLEGGRIEKLFF
TRBV5-1	TRBJ1-2	CASSTGDREYGYTF
TRBV5-1	TRBJ2-5	CASSLAQLQETQYF
TRBV10-2	TRBJ2-2	CASTLAGGNTGELFF
TRBV7-6	TRBJ2-5	CASSLSGAQETQYF
TRBV18	TRBJ1-5	CASSPGRENQPQHF